Listed here are 14 T cell receptor beta chains from one sample, sequenced in a study of shared clonotypes between healthy human individuals. TCRdb's table, derived via immunoSEQ multiplex PCR, lists solely in-frame clones and lacks some. The sample holds fewer than 200,000 clones, around 93% seen once. Material for sequencing was naive CD4+ T cells sorted from blood. Subset specified: CD45RA+ positively selected. The source of these receptors is a woman in her 30s in good health.

This chain links TRBV4-1 with TRBJ2-7; TRBD2 is a possible D gene (6 bases). The ends were cut back, 2 bases at V and 2 bases at J, with 16 bases in the middle. Per the germline V gene, CDR1 is MGHRA and CDR2 is YSYEKL. The CDR3 extends over 16 amino acids. Here the CDR3 reads CASSQSLATVAYEQYF. The DNA for the CDR3 is TGCGCCAGCAGCCAAAGTCTAGCGACCGTTGCCTACGAGCAGTACTTC.

In DNA, the CDR3 is TGTGCCAGCAGCTTAAGTTTAGCGGGAGACCAGTTGTACTTC. This sequence encodes CASSLSLAGDQLYF. The chain links TRBV7-9 to TRBJ2-5; 9 bases line up with TRBD2. V gave up 2 bases and J gave up 13 bases; unmatched junction bases: 11. The CDR3 extends over 14 amino acids. Germline-derived CDR1 and CDR2 are SEHNR and FQNEAQ (reference sequence).

The chain combines TRBV5-4 with TRBJ2-3, with D uncertain. The germline V and J ends were trimmed by 1 base and 0 bases, with 9 bases remaining between them. Per germline, CDR1 SGHNT and CDR2 YYREEE (reference sequence). This CDR3 comprises 15 residues. The CDR3 DNA reads as TGTGCCAGCAGCTTGACGTTCTCTAGCACAGATACGCAGTATTTT. It is translated as CASSLTFSSTDTQYF.

The J gene is TRBJ1-6, the V gene TRBV28; no definite D call. Trimming shortened V by 2 bases and J by 10 bases, and 15 bases separated the two germline ends. Germline loops: CDR1 MDHEN, CDR2 SYDVKM. The CDR3 covers 15 residues. CDR3 protein: CASSLRPDGSSPLHF. The CDR3 DNA sequence: TGTGCCAGCAGTTTACGCCCAGACGGCTCGTCACCCCTCCACTTT. The full variable domain, with the rest looked up from reference TRBV28 and TRBJ1-6, is DVKVTQSSRYLVKRTGEKVFLECVQDMDHENMFWYRQDPGLGLRLIYFSYDVKMKEKGDIPEGYSVSREKKERFSLILESASTNQTSMYLCASSLRPDGSSPLHFGNGTRLTVT.

The table lists this clone with a count of one. The gene calls are TRBV18 and TRBJ2-7; 8 positions match TRBD2. The CDR3 is 16 residues long. V trimming: 6 bases; J trimming: 2 bases; junction bases outside the gene matches: 12. Looked up from germline, CDR1 is KGHSH and CDR2 is LQKENI. CDR3 amino acids: CASSPNGRVSAYEQYF. The DNA of the CDR3 is TGTGCCAGCTCGCCGAACGGGAGGGTATCGGCCTACGAGCAGTACTTC.

The chain uses TRBV29-1 and TRBJ2-7; D gene ambiguous. The CDR3 extends over 12 amino acids. V was clipped by 4 bases and J by 1 base, with 8 bases between them. The V gene's germline CDR1 is SQVTM and CDR2 ANQGSEA. The DNA of the CDR3 is TGCAGCGTTGGTGGATCTTCCTACGAGCAGTACTTC. This encodes CSVGGSSYEQYF.

This chain connects TRBV5-1 to TRBJ2-7, with 10 bases fitting TRBD2. In germline, CDR1 is SGHRS, CDR2 YFSETQ. The CDR3 consists of 21 residues. V shed 5 bases, J shed 4 bases, and the junction held 27 bases outside the gene matches. CDR3 bases: TGCGCCAGCAGGCCCCAAGCGCAACCGGGACTAGCGTCACACCAACAATACGAGCAGTACTTC. It yields the protein CASRPQAQPGLASHQQYEQYF.

In nucleotides, the CDR3 is TGTGCCAGCAGTTATACCGGGACAGGGGGTGGCTACACCTTC. This encodes CASSYTGTGGGYTF. J is TRBJ1-2 and V is TRBV28; 11 bases are a match to TRBD1. V shed 4 bases and J 7 bases; nucleotides not matched to a gene: 5. Germline-derived CDR1 and CDR2 are MDHEN and SYDVKM. The CDR3 is 14 residues long.

V and J are TRBV2 and TRBJ2-5; perhaps TRBD2 as D (6 bases). Judging by the DNA end, TRBJ2-7 fits better; the J call may be wrong. This CDR3 comprises 16 residues. CDR1 and CDR2 from the germline V gene are SNHLY and FYNNEI. The CDR3 nucleotides are TGTGCCAGCAGAAGTCGTTTACGGGAGATACCCTACGAGCAGTACTTC. Residues: CASRSRLREIPYEQYF.

The chain employs TRBV18 and TRBJ2-2, with D possibly being TRBD1 (6 bases). The V end was cut by 2 bases, the J end by 1 base, with 8 bases between. Per the germline V gene, CDR1 is KGHSH and CDR2 is LQKENI. The CDR3 is 15 residues long. CDR3: CASSPKGQNTGELFF. In nucleotides, the CDR3 is TGTGCCAGCTCACCAAAGGGACAGAACACCGGGGAGCTGTTTTTT.

The genes are TRBV29-1 and TRBJ2-7; 8 positions match TRBD2. The germline V gene encodes CDR1 SQVTM and CDR2 ANQGSEA. CDR3 length: 11 amino acids. After removal of 4 bases from V and 7 bases from J, the junction contained 3 bases not matched to a gene. The CDR3 sequence is CSVGLAGEQYF. CDR3 nucleotides: TGCAGCGTTGGGCTAGCGGGTGAGCAGTACTTC.

This sequence joins TRBV21-1 and TRBJ1-2; the table's D call, TRBD1, has no DNA check behind it. TRBV21-1 is an annotated pseudogene. This CDR3 is 16 amino acids long. The CDR3 loop is CASSHRAGTGPYGYTF. In DNA, the CDR3 is TGTGCCAGCAGCCACCGCGCCGGGACAGGGCCTTATGGCTACACCTTC.

The rearrangement joins TRBV7-9 to TRBJ2-2; 10 bases are a match to TRBD2. The CDR3 runs to 17 residues. CDR1 is SEHNR and CDR2 is FQNEAQ in the germline V gene (reference sequence). The V segment lost 5 bases and the J segment 3 bases; nucleotides outside the gene matches: 9. CDR3 bases: TGTGCCAGCAGCGCGTATAGCGGGAGGCTCCACACCGGGGAGCTGTTTTTT. Translated, it gives CASSAYSGRLHTGELFF.

In regard to this clone: The junction and the germline gene differ at one end; a read error may be behind it. This chain uses TRBV30 with TRBJ2-7; perhaps TRBD2 as D (6 bases). This CDR3 has 13 residues. CDR1 is GTSNPN and CDR2 is SVGIG in the germline V gene (reference sequence). The CDR3 bases are TGTGCCTGGAGCCCCGGGACTCCTCTCGAGGAGTACTTC. This sequence encodes CAWSPGTPLEEYF.